The 6 T cell receptor beta chains below were found in one sample sequenced in a study of T cell responses to AZD1222 COVID-19 vaccine. Here immunoSEQ multiplex PCR was the method, and the copy in TCRdb shows in-frame clones only, minus some. This sample has some 140,000 clones, with roughly 89% found just once. This specimen was peripheral blood, taken on day 0 of AZD1222 vaccination. These receptors were taken from an adult in good health.

This chain connects TRBV10-3 to TRBJ1-1; D uncertain. Trimming cost V 11 bases and J 1 base, with 14 bases left between them. This CDR3 has 13 amino acids. The germline CDR1 and CDR2 sequences are ENHRY and SYGVKD. The CDR3 sequence is CASYGRRNTEAFF. CDR3 DNA sequence: TGTGCCTCATACGGGCGGCGGAACACTGAAGCTTTCTTT.

The chain is built from TRBV9 and TRBJ1-2, with a weak D call TRBD1 (5 bases). Germline V lookup: CDR1 SGDLS, CDR2 YYNGEE. CDR3 length equals 12 residues. V dropped 6 bases and J dropped 4 bases, with 10 bases sitting between them. DNA of the CDR3: TGTGCCAGCAAGGGACCGGCCTATGGCTACACCTTC. Amino acid sequence: CASKGPAYGYTF.

This rearrangement joins TRBV3-1 (or the pseudogene TRBV3-2) to TRBJ1-1; D perhaps matches TRBD1 (5 bases). This CDR3 has 14 amino acids. Trimming cost V 7 bases and J 4 bases, with 16 bases left between them. Germline V CDR1 and CDR2: LGHDT, YNNKEL (reference sequence). The CDR3 DNA follows: TGTGCCAGCACTTGGGGGGACGGTCGCACTGAAGCTTTCTTT. Protein sequence: CASTWGDGRTEAFF.

This chain joins TRBV7-2 and TRBJ1-4, with a weak D call TRBD1 (5 bases). Germline loops: CDR1 SGHTA, CDR2 FQGNSA. Between the trimmed V and J ends, which lost 0 bases and 7 bases, there was a span of 9 bases. The CDR3 consists of 14 residues. The CDR3 reads CASSLAAGSEKLFF. CDR3 DNA sequence: TGTGCCAGCAGCTTAGCCGCAGGGAGTGAAAAACTGTTTTTT.

In this sample, this clone turned up once. This rearrangement joins TRBV9 to TRBJ1-1; the match to TRBD1 covers 8 bases. Germline CDR1 SGDLS, CDR2 YYNGEE. The CDR3 totals 16 residues. J gave up 1 base and V 0 bases, and 5 bases lay outside the gene matches. CDR3 nucleotide sequence: TGTGCCAGCAGCGTAGGAGCAGGGGGCCGGAACACTGAAGCTTTCTTT. Protein product: CASSVGAGGRNTEAFF.

The chain carries TRBV5-1 and TRBJ1-3; TRBD1 matches 11 bases. Germline V gene sequence: CDR1 SGHRS, CDR2 YFSETQ. J was trimmed by 0 bases and V by 2 bases; bases with no gene match: 4. The CDR3 extends over 17 amino acids. CDR3 amino acids: CASSFRDRGSSGNTIYF. The CDR3 coding sequence is TGCGCCAGCAGCTTTCGGGACAGGGGGTCCTCTGGAAACACCATATATTTT.